This T cell receptor (beta chain) stems from a study of T cells in Graves' hyperthyroidism and ophthalmopathy. General study results and limits: In simple terms, a model built on 13 V-J features told ophthalmopathy apart from stable hyperthyroidism.

This clonotype was found a few times. Its antigen is unknown. RNA transcripts gave rise to amplified TCR beta CDR3 regions. A set of HTBI primers served as the primers for a first-round RT-PCR of the TCR CDR3. One entry per CDR3 protein, called by TCRdb with MiXCR from the multiplex PCR reads. The data show under 300,000 distinct CDR3 sequences, with about an eighth seen just once and 6.5% to 10% held by the top ten. The receptor comes from a woman aged 40 to 49 with Graves' hyperthyroidism. The specimen was blood.

The CDR3 reads CASSDPGGNNEQFF. CDR3 DNA sequence: TGTGCCAGCAGTGACCCAGGGGGGAACAATGAGCAGTTCTTC. The rearrangement joins TRBV25-1 to TRBJ2-1, with a weak D call TRBD1 (7 bases). The CDR3 totals 14 residues. V was trimmed by 3 bases and J by 5 bases, leaving 11 bases between them. Germline CDR1 MGHDK, CDR2 SYGVNS.